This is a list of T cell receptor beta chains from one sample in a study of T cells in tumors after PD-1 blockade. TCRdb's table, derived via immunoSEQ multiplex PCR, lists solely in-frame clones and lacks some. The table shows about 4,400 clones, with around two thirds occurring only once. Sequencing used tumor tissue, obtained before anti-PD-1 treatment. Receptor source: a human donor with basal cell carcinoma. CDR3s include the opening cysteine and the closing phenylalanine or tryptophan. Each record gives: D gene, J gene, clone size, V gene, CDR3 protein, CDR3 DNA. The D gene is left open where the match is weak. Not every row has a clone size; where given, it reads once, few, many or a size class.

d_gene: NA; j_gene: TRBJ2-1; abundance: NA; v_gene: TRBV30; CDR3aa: CAWSRMPGVMIGEQFF; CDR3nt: TGTGCCTGGTCGAGAATGCCGGGAGTGATGATTGGCGAGCAGTTCTTC
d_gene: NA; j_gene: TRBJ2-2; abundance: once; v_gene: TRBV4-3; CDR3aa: CASSHKTPQEAGYTGELFF; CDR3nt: TGCGCCAGCAGCCACAAGACCCCCCAAGAGGCGGGGTACACCGGGGAGCTGTTTTTT
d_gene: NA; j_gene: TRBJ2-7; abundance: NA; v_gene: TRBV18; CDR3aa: CASSPNPGPGDEQYF; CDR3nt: TGTGCCAGCTCACCCAATCCCGGCCCAGGGGACGAGCAGTACTTC
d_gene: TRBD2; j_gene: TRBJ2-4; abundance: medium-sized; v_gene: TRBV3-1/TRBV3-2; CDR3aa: CASSQQSTSGPKNIQYF; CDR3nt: TGTGCCAGCAGCCAACAGTCGACTAGCGGCCCGAAAAACATTCAGTACTTC
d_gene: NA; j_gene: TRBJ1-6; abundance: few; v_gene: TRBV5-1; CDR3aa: CASSPAGMRSNSPLHF; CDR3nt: TGCGCCAGCAGCCCCGCTGGGATGAGATCTAATTCACCCCTCCACTTT
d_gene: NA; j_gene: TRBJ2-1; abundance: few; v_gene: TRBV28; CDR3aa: CASSPPYNEQFF; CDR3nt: TGTGCCAGCAGCCCTCCCTACAATGAGCAGTTCTTC
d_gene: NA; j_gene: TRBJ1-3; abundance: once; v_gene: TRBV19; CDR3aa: CASSNRGGLGNTIYF; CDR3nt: TGTGCCAGTAGTAACCGGGGAGGGCTTGGAAACACCATATATTTT
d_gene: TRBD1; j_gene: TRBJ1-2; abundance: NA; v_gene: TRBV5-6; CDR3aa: CASSRQGANYGYTF; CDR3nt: TGTGCCAGCAGCCGACAGGGAGCTAACTATGGCTACACCTTC
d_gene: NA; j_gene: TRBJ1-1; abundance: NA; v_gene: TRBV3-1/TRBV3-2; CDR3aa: CASSEGRLEAFF; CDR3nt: TGTGCCAGCAGCGAGGGCCGCCTTGAAGCTTTCTTT
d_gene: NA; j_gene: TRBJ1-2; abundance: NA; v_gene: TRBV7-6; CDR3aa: CASSLDPSGGYTF; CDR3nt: TGTGCCAGCAGCTTAGACCCCTCCGGGGGCTACACCTTC